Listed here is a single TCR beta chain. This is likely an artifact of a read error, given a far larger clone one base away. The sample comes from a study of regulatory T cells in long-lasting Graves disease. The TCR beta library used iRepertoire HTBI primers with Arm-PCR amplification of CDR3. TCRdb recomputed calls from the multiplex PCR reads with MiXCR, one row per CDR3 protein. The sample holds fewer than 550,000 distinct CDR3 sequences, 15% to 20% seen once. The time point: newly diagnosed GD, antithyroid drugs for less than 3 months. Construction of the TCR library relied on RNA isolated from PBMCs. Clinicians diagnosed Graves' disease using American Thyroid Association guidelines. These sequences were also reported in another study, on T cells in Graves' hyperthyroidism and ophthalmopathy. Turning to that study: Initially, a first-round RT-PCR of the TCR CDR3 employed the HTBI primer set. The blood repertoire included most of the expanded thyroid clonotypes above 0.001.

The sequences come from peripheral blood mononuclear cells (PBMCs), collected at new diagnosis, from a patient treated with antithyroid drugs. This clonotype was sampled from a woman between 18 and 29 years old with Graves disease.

Here the CDR3 reads CASKRQEAYNEQFF. The CDR3 nucleotides are TGTGCCAGCAAGAGACAGGAGGCCTACAATGAGCAGTTCTTC. J is TRBJ2-1 and V is TRBV6-2 or TRBV6-3; TRBD1 is a possible D gene (6 bases). The germline gives CDR1 MNHEY, CDR2 SVGEGT. Trimming took 7 bases from V and 2 from J, leaving 12 bases between them. The CDR3 loop spans 14 amino acids.